A single sample gave rise to the 5 T cell receptor beta chains below, sequenced in a study of blood T cell repertoires in COVID-19. TCRdb's copy holds only in-frame clones and misses some; the assay was immunoSEQ multiplex PCR. This table holds about 190,000 clones, roughly four fifths found once. What was sequenced was peripheral blood. These receptors were obtained from a woman aged 70-85 years with active or convalescent COVID-19.

About this clone itself: The junction departs from germline at one end; a sequencing error may be responsible. The chain recombines TRBV7-2 with TRBJ2-1; 7 bases line up with TRBD2. This CDR3 contains 12 residues. The germline V gene encodes CDR1 SGHTA and CDR2 FQGNSA. CDR3 DNA: TGTGCCAGCAGCTTAGATGGCGTAGGGAGGGTCTTC. Translated: CASSLDGVGRVF.

This rearrangement joins TRBV5-1 to TRBJ1-1; 9 bases agree with TRBD1. CDR1 and CDR2 (germline): SGHRS, YFSETQ. The CDR3 is 16 amino acids. J was trimmed by 1 base and V by 0 bases; bases with no gene match: 4. This CDR3 reads CASSLATGGTNTEAFF. The CDR3 coding sequence is TGCGCCAGCAGCTTGGCAACAGGGGGCACGAACACTGAAGCTTTCTTT.

This clone appeared once. This sequence joins TRBV30 and TRBJ1-4; a weak D match, TRBD1 (5 bases). Trimming stripped 0 bases from V and 3 bases from J, with 11 bases between. The V gene's germline CDR1 is GTSNPN and CDR2 SVGIG (reference sequence). The CDR3 runs 15 residues. The CDR3 DNA is TGTGCCTGGAGTGTAGCGGGGGGAGCTAATGAAAAACTGTTTTTT. This translates into CAWSVAGGANEKLFF.

This clone appeared a few times. The chain employs TRBV18 and TRBJ2-7, with TRBD2 matching over 11 bases. The CDR3 is 15 amino acids. After removal of 3 bases from V and 3 bases from J, the junction contained 4 bases not matched to a gene. Germline-derived CDR1 and CDR2 are KGHSH and LQKENI. CDR3 region: CASSPSTSGSYEQYF. In DNA form, the CDR3 reads TGTGCCAGCTCACCGTCCACTAGCGGGAGCTACGAGCAGTACTTC.

This rearrangement joins TRBV5-1 to TRBJ1-1; 7 bases agree with TRBD1. The CDR3 contains 16 residues. CDR1 and CDR2 from the germline V gene are SGHRS and YFSETQ. J lost 5 bases, V lost 0 bases, and 10 bases had no gene match. In DNA, the CDR3 is TGCGCCAGCAGCTTGGCCGCGACAGGGTACGCGACTGAAGCTTTCTTT. It specifies CASSLAATGYATEAFF.